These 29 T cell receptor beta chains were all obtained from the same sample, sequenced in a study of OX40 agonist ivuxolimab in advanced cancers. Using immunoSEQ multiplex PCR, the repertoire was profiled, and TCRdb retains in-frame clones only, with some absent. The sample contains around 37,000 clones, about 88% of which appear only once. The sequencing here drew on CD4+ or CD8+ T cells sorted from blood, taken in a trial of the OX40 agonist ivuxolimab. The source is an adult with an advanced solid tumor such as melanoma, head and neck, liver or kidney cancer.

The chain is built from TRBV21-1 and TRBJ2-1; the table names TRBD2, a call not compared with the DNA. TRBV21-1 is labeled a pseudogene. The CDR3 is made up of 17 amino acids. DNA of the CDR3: TGTGCCAGCAGCAAAGAACCCCTAGCGGGGAGGTACAATGAGCAGTTCTTC. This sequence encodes CASSKEPLAGRYNEQFF.

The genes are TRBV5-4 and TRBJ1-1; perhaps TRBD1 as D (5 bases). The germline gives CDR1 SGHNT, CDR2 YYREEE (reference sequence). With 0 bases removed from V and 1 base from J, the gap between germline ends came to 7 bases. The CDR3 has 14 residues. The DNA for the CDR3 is TGTGCCAGCAGCTTGGGTGGACAGAACACTGAAGCTTTCTTT. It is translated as CASSLGGQNTEAFF.

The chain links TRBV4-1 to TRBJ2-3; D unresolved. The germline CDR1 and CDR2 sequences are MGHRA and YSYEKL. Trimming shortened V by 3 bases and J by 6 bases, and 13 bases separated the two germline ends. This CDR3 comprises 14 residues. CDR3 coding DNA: TGCGCCAGCAGCCACTTTATGGGATCTGATACGCAGTATTTT. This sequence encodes CASSHFMGSDTQYF.

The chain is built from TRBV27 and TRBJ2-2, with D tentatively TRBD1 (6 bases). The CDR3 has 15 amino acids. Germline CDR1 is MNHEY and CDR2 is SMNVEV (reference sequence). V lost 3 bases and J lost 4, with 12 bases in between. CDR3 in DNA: TGTGCCAGCAGTTTTTGGCAGGGGCTCACCGGGGAGCTGTTTTTT. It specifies CASSFWQGLTGELFF.

CDR3 bases: TGTGCCAGCAGTCCCTCGGACAGGGGGCTCAACGAGCAGTACTTC. Translated, it gives CASSPSDRGLNEQYF. The V and J genes are TRBV27 and TRBJ2-7, with TRBD1 identical over 11 bases. The CDR3 runs 15 residues. Trimming cost V 5 bases and J 5 bases; bases outside gene matches: 8. From germline, CDR1 is MNHEY and CDR2 SMNVEV (reference sequence).

Here the CDR3 reads CASSLSPRATEAFF. The CDR3 coding sequence is TGTGCCAGCAGCTTATCCCCGAGGGCCACTGAAGCTTTCTTT. V gene TRBV7-2 combines with J gene TRBJ1-1; D is unresolved. Germline V lookup: CDR1 SGHTA, CDR2 FQGNSA. Trimming cost V 2 bases and J 4 bases, with 11 bases left between them. The CDR3 consists of 14 residues.

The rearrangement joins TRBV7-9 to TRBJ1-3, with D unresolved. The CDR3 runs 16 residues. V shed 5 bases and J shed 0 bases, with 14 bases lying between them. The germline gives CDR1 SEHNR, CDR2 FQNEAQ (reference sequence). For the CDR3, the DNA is TGTGCCAGCAGCCCCCGGGTTGGAATCTCTGGAAACACCATATATTTT. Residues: CASSPRVGISGNTIYF.

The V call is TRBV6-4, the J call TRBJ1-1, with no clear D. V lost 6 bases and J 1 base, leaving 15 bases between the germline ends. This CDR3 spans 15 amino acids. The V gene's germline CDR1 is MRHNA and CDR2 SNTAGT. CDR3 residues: CASSLTSTENTEAFF. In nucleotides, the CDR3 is TGTGCCAGCAGCCTCACCTCCACAGAGAACACTGAAGCTTTCTTT.

The CDR3 nucleotides read TGTGCCAGTAGTATAGTAAGAGCGAATGAGCAGTTCTTC. Encoded protein: CASSIVRANEQFF. V usage is TRBV19 and J usage is TRBJ2-1; D not resolved. Germline V gene sequence: CDR1 LNHDA, CDR2 SQIVND (reference sequence). CDR3 size: 13 residues. Trimming removed 1 base at V and 7 bases at J, with 8 bases between.

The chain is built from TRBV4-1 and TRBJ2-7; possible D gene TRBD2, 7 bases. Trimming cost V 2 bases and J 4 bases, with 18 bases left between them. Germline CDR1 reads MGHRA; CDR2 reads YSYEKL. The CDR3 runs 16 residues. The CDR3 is CASSQPGGAFSYEQYF. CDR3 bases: TGCGCCAGCAGCCAACCTGGGGGGGCCTTTTCGTACGAGCAGTACTTC.

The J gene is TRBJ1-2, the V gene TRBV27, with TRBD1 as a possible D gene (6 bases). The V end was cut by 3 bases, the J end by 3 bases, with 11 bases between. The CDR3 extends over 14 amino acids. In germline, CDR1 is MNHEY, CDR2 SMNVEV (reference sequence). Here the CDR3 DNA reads TGTGCCAGCAGTTTTCGGGGGACACACTATGGCTACACCTTC. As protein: CASSFRGTHYGYTF.

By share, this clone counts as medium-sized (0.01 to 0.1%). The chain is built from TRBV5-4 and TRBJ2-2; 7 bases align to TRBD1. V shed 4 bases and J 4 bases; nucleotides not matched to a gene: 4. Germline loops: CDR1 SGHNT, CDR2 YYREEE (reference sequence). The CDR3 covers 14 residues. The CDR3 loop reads CASSPTGSTGELFF. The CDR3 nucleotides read TGTGCCAGCAGCCCGACAGGGTCCACCGGGGAGCTGTTTTTT.

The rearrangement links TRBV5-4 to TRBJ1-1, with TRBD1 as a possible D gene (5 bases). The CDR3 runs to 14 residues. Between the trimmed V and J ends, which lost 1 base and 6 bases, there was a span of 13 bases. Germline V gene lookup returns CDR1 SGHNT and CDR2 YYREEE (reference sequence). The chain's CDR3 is CASSLTGGGAEAFF. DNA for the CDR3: TGTGCCAGCAGCTTGACAGGCGGAGGAGCTGAAGCTTTCTTT.

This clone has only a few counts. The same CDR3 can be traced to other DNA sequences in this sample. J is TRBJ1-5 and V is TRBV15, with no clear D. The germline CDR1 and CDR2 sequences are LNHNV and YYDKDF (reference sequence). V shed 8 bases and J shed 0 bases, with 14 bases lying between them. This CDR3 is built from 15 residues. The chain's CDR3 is CATSREPNSNQPQHF. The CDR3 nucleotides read TGTGCCACCTCGCGGGAGCCGAATAGCAATCAGCCCCAGCATTTT.

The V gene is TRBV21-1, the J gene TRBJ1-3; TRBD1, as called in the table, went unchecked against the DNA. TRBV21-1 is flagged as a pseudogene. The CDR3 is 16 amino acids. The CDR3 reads CASSSQEGDCGNTIYF. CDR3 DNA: TGTGCCAGCAGCTCCCAAGAGGGGGATTGTGGAAACACCATATATTTT.

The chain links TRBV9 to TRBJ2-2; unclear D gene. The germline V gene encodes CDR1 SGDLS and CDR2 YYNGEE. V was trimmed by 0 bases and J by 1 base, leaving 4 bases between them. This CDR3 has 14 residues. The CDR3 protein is CASSVGGNTGELFF. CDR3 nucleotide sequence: TGTGCCAGCAGCGTAGGGGGGAACACCGGGGAGCTGTTTTTT.

CDR3 DNA: TGTGCCAGCAGTTTAAACCAGCGGGAGGGCCTGGAGACCCAGTACTTC. Amino acid sequence: CASSLNQREGLETQYF. This rearrangement joins TRBV27 to TRBJ2-5; 10 bases map to TRBD2. The V gene end was trimmed by 2 bases and the J gene end by 5 bases; junction bases not matched to a gene: 8. Germline V CDR1 and CDR2: MNHEY, SMNVEV (reference sequence). The CDR3 extends over 16 amino acids.

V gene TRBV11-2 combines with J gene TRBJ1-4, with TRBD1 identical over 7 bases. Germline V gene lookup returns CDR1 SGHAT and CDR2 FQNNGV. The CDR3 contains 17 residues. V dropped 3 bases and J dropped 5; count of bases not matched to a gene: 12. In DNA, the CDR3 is TGTGCCAGCAGCTTCCCCACTCCGGGACAGATCAATGAAAAACTGTTTTTT. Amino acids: CASSFPTPGQINEKLFF. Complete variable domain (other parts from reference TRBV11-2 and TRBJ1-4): EAGVAQSPRYKIIEKRQSVAFWCNPISGHATLYWYQQILGQGPKLLIQFQNNGVVDDSQLPKDRFSAERLKGVDSTLKIQPAKLEDSAVYLCASSFPTPGQINEKLFFGSGTQLSVL.

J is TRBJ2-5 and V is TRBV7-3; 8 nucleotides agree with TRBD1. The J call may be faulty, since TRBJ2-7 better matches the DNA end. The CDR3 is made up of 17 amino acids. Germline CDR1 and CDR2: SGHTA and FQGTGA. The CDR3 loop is CASSLTPTGQGQYEQYF. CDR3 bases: TGTGCCAGCAGCTTAACCCCGACCGGACAGGGACAGTACGAGCAGTACTTC.

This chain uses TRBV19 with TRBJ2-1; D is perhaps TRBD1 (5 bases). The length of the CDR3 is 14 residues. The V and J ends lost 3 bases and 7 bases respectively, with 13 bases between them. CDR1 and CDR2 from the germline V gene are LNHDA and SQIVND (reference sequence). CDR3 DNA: TGTGCCAGTAGTATCTTGGGCAGGGTGAATGAGCAGTTCTTC. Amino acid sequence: CASSILGRVNEQFF.

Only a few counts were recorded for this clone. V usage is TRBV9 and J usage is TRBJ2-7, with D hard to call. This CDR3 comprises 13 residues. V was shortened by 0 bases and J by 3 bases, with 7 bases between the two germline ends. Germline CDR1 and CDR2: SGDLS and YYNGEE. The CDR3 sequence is CASSVATSYEQYF. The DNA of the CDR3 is TGTGCCAGCAGCGTAGCTACGAGCTACGAGCAGTACTTC.

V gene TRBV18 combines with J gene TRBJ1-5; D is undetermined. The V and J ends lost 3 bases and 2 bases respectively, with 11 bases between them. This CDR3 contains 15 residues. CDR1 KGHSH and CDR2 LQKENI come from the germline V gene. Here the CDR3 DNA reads TGTGCCAGCTCACCTTCGGACCCAGGCAATCAGCCCCAGCATTTT. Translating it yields CASSPSDPGNQPQHF.

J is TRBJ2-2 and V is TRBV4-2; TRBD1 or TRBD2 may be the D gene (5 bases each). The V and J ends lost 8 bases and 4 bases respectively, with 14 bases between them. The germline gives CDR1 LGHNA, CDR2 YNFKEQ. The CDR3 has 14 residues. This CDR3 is CASGPGAPTGELFF. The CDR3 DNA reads TGTGCCAGCGGGCCCGGGGCGCCCACCGGGGAGCTGTTTTTT.

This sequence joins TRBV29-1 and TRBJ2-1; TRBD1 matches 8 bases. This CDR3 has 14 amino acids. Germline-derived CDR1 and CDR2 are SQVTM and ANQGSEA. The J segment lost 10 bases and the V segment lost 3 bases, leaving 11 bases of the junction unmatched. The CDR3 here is CSVDGDRGSLEQFF. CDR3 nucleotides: TGCAGCGTTGACGGTGACAGGGGCTCTTTGGAGCAGTTCTTC.

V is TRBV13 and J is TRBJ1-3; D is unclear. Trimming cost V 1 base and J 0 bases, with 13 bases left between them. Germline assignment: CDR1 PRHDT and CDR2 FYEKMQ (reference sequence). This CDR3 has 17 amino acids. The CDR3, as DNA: TGTGCCAGCAGCTTAGATCTAAGCGCAGTCTCTGGAAACACCATATATTTT. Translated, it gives CASSLDLSAVSGNTIYF.

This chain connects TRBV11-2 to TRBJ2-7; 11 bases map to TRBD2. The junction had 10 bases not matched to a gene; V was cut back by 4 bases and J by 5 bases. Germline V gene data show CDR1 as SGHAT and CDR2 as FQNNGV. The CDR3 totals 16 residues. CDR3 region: CASSSSTSGRSNEQYF. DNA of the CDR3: TGTGCCAGCAGCTCCAGCACTAGCGGGAGATCCAACGAGCAGTACTTC. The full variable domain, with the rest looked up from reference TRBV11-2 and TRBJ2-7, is EAGVAQSPRYKIIEKRQSVAFWCNPISGHATLYWYQQILGQGPKLLIQFQNNGVVDDSQLPKDRFSAERLKGVDSTLKIQPAKLEDSAVYLCASSSSTSGRSNEQYFGPGTRLTVT.

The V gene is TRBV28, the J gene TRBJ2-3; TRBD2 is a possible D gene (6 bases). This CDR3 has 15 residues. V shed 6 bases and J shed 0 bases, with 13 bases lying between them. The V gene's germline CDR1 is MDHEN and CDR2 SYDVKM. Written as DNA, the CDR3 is TGTGCCAGCAGGTGGTTCAGCGGGAGCACAGATACGCAGTATTTT. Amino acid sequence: CASRWFSGSTDTQYF.

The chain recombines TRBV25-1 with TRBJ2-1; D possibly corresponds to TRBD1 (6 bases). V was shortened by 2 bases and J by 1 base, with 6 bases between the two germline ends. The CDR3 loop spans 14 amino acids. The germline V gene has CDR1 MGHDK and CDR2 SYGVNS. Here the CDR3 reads CASSEQGSYNEQFF. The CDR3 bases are TGTGCCAGCAGTGAACAGGGGTCCTACAATGAGCAGTTCTTC.

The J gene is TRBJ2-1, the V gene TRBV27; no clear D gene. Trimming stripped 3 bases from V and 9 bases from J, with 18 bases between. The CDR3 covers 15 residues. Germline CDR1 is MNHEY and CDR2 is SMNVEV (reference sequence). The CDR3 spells CASSFLNIGGTEQFF. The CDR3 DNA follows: TGTGCCAGCAGTTTCTTAAATATAGGTGGAACTGAGCAGTTCTTC.